Below are 15 T cell receptor beta chains sequenced from a single sample in a study of OX40 agonist ivuxolimab in advanced cancers. The data were produced by immunoSEQ multiplex PCR, yet TCRdb's version contains in-frame clones alone and is incomplete. The sample includes over 90,000 clones, about 86% seen only once; the top ten take 5.5%. Sample: CD4+ or CD8+ T cells sorted from blood, taken in a trial of the OX40 agonist ivuxolimab. These receptors all stem from an adult with an advanced solid tumor such as melanoma, head and neck, liver or kidney cancer.

This rearrangement joins TRBV6-5 to TRBJ2-5; 14 bases match TRBD2. The CDR3 is 15 amino acids. V trimming: 2 bases; J trimming: 4 bases; junction bases outside the gene matches: 0. Germline-derived CDR1 and CDR2 are MNHEY and SVGAGI. This chain's CDR3 is CASSYGLAGGETQYF. The CDR3, as DNA: TGTGCCAGCAGTTACGGACTAGCGGGGGGAGAGACCCAGTACTTC.

The chain couples TRBV11-3 to TRBJ1-4, with D uncertain. CDR1 is SGHNT and CDR2 is YENEEA in the germline V gene. Trimming removed 4 bases at V and 4 bases at J, with 10 bases between. The CDR3 runs 14 residues. The chain's CDR3 is CASSSDGVNEKLFF. The CDR3, as DNA: TGTGCCAGCAGCTCCGACGGGGTTAATGAAAAACTGTTTTTT.

At least ten counts were recorded for this clone. V usage is TRBV5-6 and J usage is TRBJ2-7, with D unresolved. The V and J ends lost 2 bases and 2 bases respectively, with 11 bases between them. The germline CDR1 and CDR2 sequences are SGHDT and YYEEEE. The CDR3 is 14 residues long. The CDR3 loop reads CASSLGGVTYEQYF. CDR3 DNA: TGTGCCAGCAGCTTAGGTGGGGTGACCTACGAGCAGTACTTC.

The chain combines TRBV5-1 with TRBJ1-2; TRBD1 matches at 10 bases. The germline gives CDR1 SGHRS, CDR2 YFSETQ. The V segment lost 4 bases and the J segment 8 bases; nucleotides outside the gene matches: 5. This CDR3 comprises 13 residues. The CDR3 loop reads CASSRGQGNGYTF. For the CDR3, the DNA is TGCGCCAGCAGCAGGGGACAGGGGAACGGCTACACCTTC.

The chain uses TRBV5-1 and TRBJ2-7; 7 bases agree with TRBD1. CDR3 length: 13 residues. Losses at the gene ends were 4 bases for V and 3 bases for J; bases not matched to a gene: 4. CDR1 is SGHRS, CDR2 YFSETQ, per germline. CDR3 loop: CASSQTGDYEQYF. DNA for the CDR3: TGCGCCAGCAGCCAAACAGGGGACTACGAGCAGTACTTC.

This chain uses TRBV6-1 with TRBJ2-7; possible D gene TRBD1, 6 bases. The CDR3 length is 14 residues. Trimming removed 3 bases at V and 4 bases at J, with 13 bases between. Germline loops: CDR1 MNHNS, CDR2 SASEGT. CDR3 DNA sequence: TGTGCCAGCAGTGAGGGACACTTGATATACGAGCAGTACTTC. It is translated as CASSEGHLIYEQYF.

The chain joins TRBV6-6 to TRBJ1-5, with D hard to call. This CDR3 has 15 residues. CDR1 and CDR2 from the germline V gene are MNHNY and SVGAGI (reference sequence). Trimming stripped 2 bases from V and 1 base from J, with 9 bases between. The CDR3: CASSYGFSSNQPQHF. The CDR3 coding sequence is TGTGCCAGCAGTTACGGTTTTTCCAGCAATCAGCCCCAGCATTTT.

The genes are TRBV9 and TRBJ2-2; D unclear. The CDR3 totals 14 residues. V dropped 0 bases and J dropped 1 base, with 4 bases sitting between them. Germline V gene data show CDR1 as SGDLS and CDR2 as YYNGEE. CDR3 residues: CASSVAGNTGELFF. The CDR3 DNA reads as TGTGCCAGCAGCGTAGCGGGGAACACCGGGGAGCTGTTTTTT.

This clone was found once. J is TRBJ1-2 and V is TRBV5-4; perhaps TRBD1 as D (6 bases). CDR3 length: 16 amino acids. Per germline, CDR1 SGHNT and CDR2 YYREEE (reference sequence). V was pared by 0 bases and J by 2 bases, with 14 bases between. CDR3 coding DNA: TGTGCCAGCAGCTTGGTTGGGGGCGGCGGGAACTATGGCTACACCTTC. This gives the protein CASSLVGGGGNYGYTF.

A single count supports this clone. This chain joins TRBV6-5 and TRBJ2-7; D call uncertain. V was cut by 0 bases and J by 4 bases, with 7 bases left in between. This CDR3 contains 13 residues. Germline V gene lookup returns CDR1 MNHEY and CDR2 SVGAGI. This chain's CDR3 is CASSYSAGYEQYF. DNA of the CDR3: TGTGCCAGCAGTTACTCGGCAGGATACGAGCAGTACTTC.

This chain joins TRBV6-6 and TRBJ1-5; D is ambiguous. This CDR3 is built from 12 residues. V lost 2 bases and J 6 bases, leaving 5 bases between the germline ends. Germline CDR1 reads MNHNY; CDR2 reads SVGAGI (reference sequence). DNA for the CDR3: TGTGCCAGCAGTTACGTACGTCAGCCCCAGCATTTT. The encoded protein is CASSYVRQPQHF.

This sequence joins TRBV7-9 and TRBJ2-7, with no clear D. This CDR3 comprises 13 residues. V gave up 2 bases and J gave up 3 bases, with 8 bases separating them. Germline V lookup: CDR1 SEHNR, CDR2 FQNEAQ (reference sequence). CDR3 DNA sequence: TGTGCCAGCAGCTTATACCAGCACTACGAGCAGTACTTC. Residues: CASSLYQHYEQYF.

The sample holds one count of this clone. The chain's CDR3 is CASSYSFEKLFF. The CDR3 DNA is TGTGCCAGCAGTTACTCGTTTGAAAAACTGTTTTTT. The chain couples TRBV6-6 to TRBJ1-4; no clear D. The ends were cut back, 0 bases at V and 7 bases at J, with 3 bases in the middle. Per germline, CDR1 MNHNY and CDR2 SVGAGI (reference sequence). The CDR3 loop spans 12 amino acids.

The rearrangement uses TRBV6-6 and TRBJ1-2; 7 positions match TRBD1. The CDR3 contains 16 residues. From germline, CDR1 is MNHNY and CDR2 SVGAGI (reference sequence). Trimming cost V 0 bases and J 1 base; bases outside gene matches: 5. The CDR3 loop reads CASSYSPGQLNYGYTF. CDR3 bases: TGTGCCAGCAGTTACTCTCCGGGACAGCTTAACTATGGCTACACCTTC.

The rearrangement uses TRBV5-1 and TRBJ2-3, with a weak D call TRBD1 (5 bases). V was pared by 1 base and J by 0 bases, with 6 bases between. The CDR3 is 14 residues long. Germline values: CDR1 SGHRS, CDR2 YFSETQ. The CDR3: CASSLQGSTDTQYF. The CDR3 DNA reads TGCGCCAGCAGCTTGCAGGGCAGCACAGATACGCAGTATTTT.